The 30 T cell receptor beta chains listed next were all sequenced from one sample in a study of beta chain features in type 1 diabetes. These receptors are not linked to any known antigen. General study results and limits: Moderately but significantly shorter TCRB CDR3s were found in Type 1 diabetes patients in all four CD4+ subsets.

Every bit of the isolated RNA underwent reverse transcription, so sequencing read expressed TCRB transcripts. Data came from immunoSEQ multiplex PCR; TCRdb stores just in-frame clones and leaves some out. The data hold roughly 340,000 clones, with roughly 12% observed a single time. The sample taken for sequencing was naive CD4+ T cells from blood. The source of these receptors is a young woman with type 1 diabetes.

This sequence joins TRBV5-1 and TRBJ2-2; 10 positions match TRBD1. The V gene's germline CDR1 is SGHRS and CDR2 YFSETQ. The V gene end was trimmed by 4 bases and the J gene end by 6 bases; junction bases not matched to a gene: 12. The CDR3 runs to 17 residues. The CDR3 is CASSNPGQGIFPGELFF. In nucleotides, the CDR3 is TGCGCCAGCAGCAATCCGGGACAGGGGATCTTTCCCGGGGAGCTGTTTTTT. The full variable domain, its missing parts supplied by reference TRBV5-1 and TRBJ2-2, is KAGVTQTPRYLIKTRGQQVTLSCSPISGHRSVSWYQQTPGQGLQFLFEYFSETQRNKGNFPGRFSGRQFSNSRSEMNVSTLELGDSALYLCASSNPGQGIFPGELFFGEGSRLTVL.

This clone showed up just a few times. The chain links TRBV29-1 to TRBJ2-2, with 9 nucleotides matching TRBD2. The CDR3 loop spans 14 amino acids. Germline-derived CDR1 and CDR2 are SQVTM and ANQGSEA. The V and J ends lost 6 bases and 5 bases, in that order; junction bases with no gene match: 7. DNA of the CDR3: TGCAGCGTCGGGACTAGCAGGGTAACCGGGGAGCTGTTTTTT. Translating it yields CSVGTSRVTGELFF.

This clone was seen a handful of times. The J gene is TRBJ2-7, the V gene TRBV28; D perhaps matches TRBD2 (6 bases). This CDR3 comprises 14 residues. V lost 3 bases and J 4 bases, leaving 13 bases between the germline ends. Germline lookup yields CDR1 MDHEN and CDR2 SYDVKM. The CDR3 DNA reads TGTGCCAGCAGTTTCCGGGGGAGACAGTACGAGCAGTACTTC. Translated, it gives CASSFRGRQYEQYF.

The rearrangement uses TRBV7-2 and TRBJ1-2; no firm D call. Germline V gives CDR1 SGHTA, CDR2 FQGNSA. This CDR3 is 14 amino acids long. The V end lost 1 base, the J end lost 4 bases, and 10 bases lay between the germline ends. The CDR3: CASSLGGNSYGYTF. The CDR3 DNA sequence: TGTGCCAGCAGCTTAGGCGGGAATTCCTATGGCTACACCTTC. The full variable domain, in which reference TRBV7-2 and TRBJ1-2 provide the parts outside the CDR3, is GAGVSQSPSNKVTEKGKDVELRCDPISGHTALYWYRQSLGQGLEFLIYFQGNSAPDKSGLPSDRFSAERTGGSVSTLTIQRTQQEDSAVYLCASSLGGNSYGYTFGSGTRLTVV.

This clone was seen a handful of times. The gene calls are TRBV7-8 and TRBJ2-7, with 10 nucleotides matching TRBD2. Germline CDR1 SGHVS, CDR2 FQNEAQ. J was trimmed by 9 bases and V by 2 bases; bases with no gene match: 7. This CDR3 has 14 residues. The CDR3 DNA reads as TGTGCCAGCAGCTTACGCCTAGCGGGAGACGGGCAGTACTTC. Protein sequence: CASSLRLAGDGQYF.

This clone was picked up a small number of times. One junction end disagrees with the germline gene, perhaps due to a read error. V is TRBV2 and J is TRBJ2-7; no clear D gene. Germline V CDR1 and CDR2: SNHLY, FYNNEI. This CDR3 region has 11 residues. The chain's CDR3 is CASSEEIWAFF. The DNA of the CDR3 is TGTGCCAGCAGTGAAGAAATCTGGGCCTTCTTC.

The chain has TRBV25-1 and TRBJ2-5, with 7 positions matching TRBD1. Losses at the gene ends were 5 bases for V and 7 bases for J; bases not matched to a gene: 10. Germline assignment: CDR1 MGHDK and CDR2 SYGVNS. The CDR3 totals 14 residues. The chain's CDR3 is CASSKAGGRGTQYF. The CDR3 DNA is TGTGCCAGCAGTAAGGCAGGGGGTCGGGGGACCCAGTACTTC.

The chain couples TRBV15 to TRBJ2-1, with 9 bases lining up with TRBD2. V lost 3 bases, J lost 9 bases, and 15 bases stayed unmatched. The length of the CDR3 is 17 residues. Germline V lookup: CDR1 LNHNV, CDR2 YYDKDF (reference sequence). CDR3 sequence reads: CATSRGRRGGASSEQFF. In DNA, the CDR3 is TGTGCCACCAGCAGGGGGAGGCGGGGGGGGGCCTCCAGTGAGCAGTTCTTC.

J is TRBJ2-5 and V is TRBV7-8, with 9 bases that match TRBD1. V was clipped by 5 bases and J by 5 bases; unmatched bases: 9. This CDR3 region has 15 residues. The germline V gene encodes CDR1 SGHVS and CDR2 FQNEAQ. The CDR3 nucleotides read TGTGCCAGCAGCCCCGGGACAGGGCGGAGGGAGACCCAGTACTTC. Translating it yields CASSPGTGRRETQYF.

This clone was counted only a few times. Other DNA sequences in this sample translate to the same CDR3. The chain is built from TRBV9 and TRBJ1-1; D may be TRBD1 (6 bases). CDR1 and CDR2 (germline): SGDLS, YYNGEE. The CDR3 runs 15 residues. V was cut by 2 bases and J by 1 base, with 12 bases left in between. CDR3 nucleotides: TGTGCCAGCAGCGTGGACCCGGGACAGAACACTGAAGCTTTCTTT. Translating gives CASSVDPGQNTEAFF.

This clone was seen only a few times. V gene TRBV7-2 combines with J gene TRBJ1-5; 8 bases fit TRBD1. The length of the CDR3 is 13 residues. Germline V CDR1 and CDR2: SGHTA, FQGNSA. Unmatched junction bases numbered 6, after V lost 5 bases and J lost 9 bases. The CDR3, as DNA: TGTGCCAGCAGCGAAGACAGGGGACTGCCCCAGCATTTT. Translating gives CASSEDRGLPQHF.

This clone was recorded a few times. The CDR3 nucleotides read TGTGCCAGGGGGACTAGACGAGAGACCCAGTACTTC. The encoded protein is CARGTRRETQYF. This chain links TRBV2 with TRBJ2-5; the match to TRBD2 covers 8 bases. This CDR3 is 12 amino acids long. V trimming: 9 bases; J trimming: 4 bases; junction bases outside the gene matches: 4. The germline V gene encodes CDR1 SNHLY and CDR2 FYNNEI.

The CDR3 sequence is CASSVRTSPRKYF. The CDR3 nucleotides read TGTGCCAGCAGTGTGAGGACTTCCCCCCGGAAGTACTTC. The chain recombines TRBV2 with TRBJ2-4; tentatively, D is TRBD2 (5 bases). CDR3 size: 13 residues. The germline V and J ends were trimmed by 4 bases and 14 bases, with 18 bases remaining between them. In germline, CDR1 is SNHLY, CDR2 FYNNEI.

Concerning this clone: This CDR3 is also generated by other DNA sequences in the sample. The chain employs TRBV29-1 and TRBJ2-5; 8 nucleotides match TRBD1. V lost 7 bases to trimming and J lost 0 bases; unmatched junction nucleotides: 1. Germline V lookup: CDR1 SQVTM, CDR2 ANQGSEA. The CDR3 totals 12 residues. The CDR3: CSGGQDQETQYF. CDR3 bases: TGCAGCGGGGGACAGGACCAAGAGACCCAGTACTTC.

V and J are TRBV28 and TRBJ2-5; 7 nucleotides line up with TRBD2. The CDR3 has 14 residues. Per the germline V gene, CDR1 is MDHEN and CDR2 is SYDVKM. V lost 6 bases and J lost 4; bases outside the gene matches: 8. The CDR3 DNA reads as TGTGCCAGCAGCCTGGGAGGGCAGGTAGAGACCCAGTACTTC. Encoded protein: CASSLGGQVETQYF.

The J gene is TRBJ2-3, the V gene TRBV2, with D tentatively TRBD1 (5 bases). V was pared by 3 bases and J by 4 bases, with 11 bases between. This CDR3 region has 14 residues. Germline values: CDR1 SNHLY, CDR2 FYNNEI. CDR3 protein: CASSDDRSPDTQYF. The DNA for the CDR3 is TGTGCCAGCAGTGACGACAGAAGTCCAGATACGCAGTATTTT.

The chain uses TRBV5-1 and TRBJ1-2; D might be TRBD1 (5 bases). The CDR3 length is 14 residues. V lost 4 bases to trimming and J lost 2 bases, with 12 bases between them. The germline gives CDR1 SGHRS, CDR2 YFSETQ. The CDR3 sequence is CASSATGTNYGYTF. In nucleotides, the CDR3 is TGCGCCAGCAGCGCTACAGGCACCAACTATGGCTACACCTTC.

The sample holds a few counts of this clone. CDR3 loop: CASSQDLSRRVDTDTQYF. The CDR3 DNA reads as TGCGCCAGCAGCCAAGATCTTAGCAGGCGGGTTGACACAGATACGCAGTATTTT. The chain employs TRBV4-3 and TRBJ2-3; possible D gene TRBD2, 5 bases. V lost 0 bases and J lost 2, with 18 bases in between. CDR1 LGHNA and CDR2 YSLEER come from the germline V gene. The CDR3 is 18 amino acids.

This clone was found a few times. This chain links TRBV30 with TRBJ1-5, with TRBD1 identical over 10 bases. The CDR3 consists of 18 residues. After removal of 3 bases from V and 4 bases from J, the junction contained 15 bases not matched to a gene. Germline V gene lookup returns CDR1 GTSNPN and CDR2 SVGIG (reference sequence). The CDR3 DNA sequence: TGTGCCTGGAGCCCGGGGGACAGGGGAGAGATTTGGAATCAGCCCCAGCATTTT. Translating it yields CAWSPGDRGEIWNQPQHF. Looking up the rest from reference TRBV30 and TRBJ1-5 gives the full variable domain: SQTIHQWPATLVQPVGSPLSLECTVEGTSNPNLYWYRQAAGRGLQLLFYSVGIGQISSEVPQNLSASRPQDRQFILSSKKLLLSDSGFYLCAWSPGDRGEIWNQPQHFGDGTRLSIL.

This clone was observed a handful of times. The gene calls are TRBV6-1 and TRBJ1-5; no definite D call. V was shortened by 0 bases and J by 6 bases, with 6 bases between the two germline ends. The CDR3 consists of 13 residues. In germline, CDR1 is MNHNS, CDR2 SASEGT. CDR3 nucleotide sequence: TGTGCCAGCAGTGAAGCCCCTCGTCAGCCCCAGCATTTT. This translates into CASSEAPRQPQHF.

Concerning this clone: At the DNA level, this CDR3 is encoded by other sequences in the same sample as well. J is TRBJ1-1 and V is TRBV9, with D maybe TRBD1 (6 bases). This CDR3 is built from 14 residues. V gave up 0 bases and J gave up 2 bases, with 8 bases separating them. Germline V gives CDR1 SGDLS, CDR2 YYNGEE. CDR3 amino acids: CASSVVQGNTEAFF. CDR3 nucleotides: TGTGCCAGCAGCGTAGTACAGGGAAACACTGAAGCTTTCTTT. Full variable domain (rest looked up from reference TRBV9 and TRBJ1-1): DSGVTQTPKHLITATGQRVTLRCSPRSGDLSVYWYQQSLDQGLQFLIQYYNGEERAKGNILERFSAQQFPDLHSELNLSSLELGDSALYFCASSVVQGNTEAFFGQGTRLTVV.

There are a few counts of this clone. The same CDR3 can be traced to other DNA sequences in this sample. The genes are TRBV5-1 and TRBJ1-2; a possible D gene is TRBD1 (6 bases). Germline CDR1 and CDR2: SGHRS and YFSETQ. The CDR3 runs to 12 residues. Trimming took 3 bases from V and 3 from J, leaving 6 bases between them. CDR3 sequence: CASSSGDYGYTF. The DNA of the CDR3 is TGCGCCAGCAGCTCAGGGGACTATGGCTACACCTTC.

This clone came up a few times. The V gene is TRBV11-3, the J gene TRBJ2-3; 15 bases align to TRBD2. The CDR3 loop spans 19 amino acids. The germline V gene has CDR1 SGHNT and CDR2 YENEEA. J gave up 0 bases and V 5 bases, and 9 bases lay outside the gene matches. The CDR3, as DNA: TGTGCCAGCAGCCAACTCGGGACTAGCGGGAGGACTAGCACAGATACGCAGTATTTT. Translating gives CASSQLGTSGRTSTDTQYF.

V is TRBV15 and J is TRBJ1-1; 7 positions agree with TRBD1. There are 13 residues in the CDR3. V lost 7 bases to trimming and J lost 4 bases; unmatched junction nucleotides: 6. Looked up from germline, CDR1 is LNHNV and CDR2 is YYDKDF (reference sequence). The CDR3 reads CATNQQGVTEAFF. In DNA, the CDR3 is TGTGCCACCAATCAGCAGGGGGTCACTGAAGCTTTCTTT.

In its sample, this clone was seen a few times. CDR3 protein: CSVWTVQLYPNTEAFF. Here the CDR3 DNA reads TGCAGCGTATGGACAGTTCAGCTCTACCCGAACACTGAAGCTTTCTTT. This chain connects TRBV29-1 to TRBJ1-1; a possible D gene is TRBD1 (6 bases). The CDR3 has 16 amino acids. V gave up 6 bases and J gave up 1 base, with 21 bases separating them. Germline loops: CDR1 SQVTM, CDR2 ANQGSEA.

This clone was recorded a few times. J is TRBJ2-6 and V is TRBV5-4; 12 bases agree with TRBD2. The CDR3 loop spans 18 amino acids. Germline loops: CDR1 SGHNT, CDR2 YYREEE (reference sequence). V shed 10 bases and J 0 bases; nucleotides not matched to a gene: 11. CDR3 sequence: CAGTSGGTSTSGANVLTF. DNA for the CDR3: TGTGCCGGTACTAGCGGGGGGACGAGTACCTCTGGGGCCAACGTCCTGACTTTC. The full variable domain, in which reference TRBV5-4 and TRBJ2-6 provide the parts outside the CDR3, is ETGVTQSPTHLIKTRGQQVTLRCSSQSGHNTVSWYQQALGQGPQFIFQYYREEENGRGNFPPRFSGLQFPNYSSELNVNALELDDSALYLCAGTSGGTSTSGANVLTFGAGSRLTVL.

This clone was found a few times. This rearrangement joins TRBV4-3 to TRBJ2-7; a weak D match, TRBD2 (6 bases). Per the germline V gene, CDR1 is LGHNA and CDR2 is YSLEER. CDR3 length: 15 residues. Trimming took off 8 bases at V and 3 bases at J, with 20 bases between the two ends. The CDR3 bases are TGCGCCAGCCACCGAGTGGGACTGGTGGACTACGAGCAGTACTTC. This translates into CASHRVGLVDYEQYF.

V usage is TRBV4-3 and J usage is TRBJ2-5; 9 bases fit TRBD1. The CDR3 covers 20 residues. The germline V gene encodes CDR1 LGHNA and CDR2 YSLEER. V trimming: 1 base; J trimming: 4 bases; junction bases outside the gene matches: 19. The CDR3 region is CASSQGGRGQGKGSGETQYF. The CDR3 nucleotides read TGCGCCAGCAGCCAAGGCGGTAGGGGACAGGGAAAGGGGAGCGGAGAGACCCAGTACTTC.

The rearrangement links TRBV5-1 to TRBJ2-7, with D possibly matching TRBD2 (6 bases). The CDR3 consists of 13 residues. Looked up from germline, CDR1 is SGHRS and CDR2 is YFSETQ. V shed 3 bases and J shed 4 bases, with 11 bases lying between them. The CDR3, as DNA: TGCGCCAGCAGCTGGGAGGAGGGGTACGAGCAGTACTTC. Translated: CASSWEEGYEQYF.

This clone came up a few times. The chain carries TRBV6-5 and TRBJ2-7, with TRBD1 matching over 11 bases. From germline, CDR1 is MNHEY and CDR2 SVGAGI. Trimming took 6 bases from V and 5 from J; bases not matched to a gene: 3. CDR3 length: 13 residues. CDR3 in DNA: TGTGCCAGCAGACGGACAGGGGGCGACGAGCAGTACTTC. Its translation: CASRRTGGDEQYF.